The rows below give T cell receptor beta chains drawn from one sample of a study of metastatic and nonmetastatic thyroid tumors. With MiXCR, TCRdb called clones anew from the PCR reads. The repertoire consists of some 19,000 clones, with around 16% occurring once and the leading ten covering about two fifths. Material for sequencing was blood. These receptors all stem from a female donor with papillary thyroid cancer or a benign thyroid nodule (not recorded which). Some clones in this sample may be carry-over from other donors' samples. CDR3s include the opening cysteine and the closing phenylalanine or tryptophan. A D gene is named only where the DNA matches it firmly. Size tells how often a clone was seen (once, few, many) or the class of an expanded clone, and some rows leave it out.

D gene	clone size	V gene	J gene	CDR3 protein	CDR3 DNA
TRBD1	NA	TRBV19	TRBJ2-7	CASNQGGQGSHEQYF	TGTGCCAGTAACCAAGGGGGACAGGGTAGCCACGAGCAGTACTTC
TRBD2	many	TRBV4-1	TRBJ2-3	CASSLRMVTSGITDTQYF	TGCGCCAGCAGCCTTAGGATGGTTACTAGCGGGATCACAGATACGCAGTATTTT
TRBD1	NA	TRBV19	TRBJ2-7	CASSLGTGGFYEQYF	TGTGCCAGTAGCCTCGGGACAGGGGGCTTCTACGAGCAGTACTTC
NA	many	TRBV11-2	TRBJ2-1	CASSPRVYNEQFF	TGTGCCAGCAGCCCCAGGGTTTACAATGAGCAGTTCTTC
NA	many	TRBV24-1	TRBJ2-3	CATQAPPPSTDTQYF	TGTGCCACCCAGGCCCCACCCCCTAGCACAGATACGCAGTATTTT
TRBD1	many	TRBV5-1	TRBJ1-4	CASAGGKEEKLFF	TGCGCCAGCGCAGGGGGCAAAGAAGAAAAACTGTTTTTT
NA	many	TRBV3-1	TRBJ1-1	CASSPRVIRGTEAFF	TGTGCCAGCAGCCCGCGGGTAATCAGGGGTACTGAAGCTTTCTTT
TRBD1	many	TRBV18	TRBJ2-1	CASSLRQGKGNEQFF	TGTGCCAGCTCACTACGACAGGGAAAGGGCAATGAGCAGTTCTTC
TRBD2	many	TRBV30	TRBJ2-2	CACPRGGRTGELFF	TGTGCCTGCCCCCGCGGGGGGCGAACCGGGGAGCTGTTTTTT
TRBD1	NA	TRBV27	TRBJ1-2	CASSSGQGPNYGYTF	TGTGCCAGCAGTTCCGGACAGGGGCCTAACTATGGCTACACCTTC
NA	NA	TRBV20-1	TRBJ2-1	CSARRLEGYNEQFF	TGCAGTGCTAGGAGACTAGAGGGCTACAATGAGCAGTTCTTC
NA	many	TRBV7-2	TRBJ2-5	CASSRGPQETQYF	TGTGCCAGCAGCCGGGGACCTCAAGAGACCCAGTACTTC
TRBD1	NA	TRBV5-6	TRBJ1-5	CASSHTGTGGPQQPQHF	TGTGCCAGCAGCCACACCGGGACAGGGGGTCCCCAACAGCCCCAGCATTTT
TRBD1	NA	TRBV12-3/TRBV12-4	TRBJ1-6	CASSSATGGNSPLHF	TGTGCCAGCAGCTCCGCTACAGGGGGCAATTCACCCCTCCACTTT
NA	NA	TRBV28	TRBJ1-1	CASSLWREAFF	TGTGCCAGCAGTTTATGGAGGGAAGCTTTCTTT
TRBD2	many	TRBV6-1	TRBJ2-1	CASSIPGLGRFDEQFF	TGTGCCAGCAGTATACCGGGACTAGGGCGTTTCGATGAGCAGTTCTTC
NA	NA	TRBV6-2/TRBV6-3	TRBJ2-7	CASSHVWGKSSYEQYF	TGTGCCAGCAGTCACGTTTGGGGGAAGAGCTCCTACGAGCAGTACTTC
NA	many	TRBV9	TRBJ2-1	CASSPQVGLLNEQFF	TGTGCCAGCAGCCCCCAGGTGGGGCTACTAAATGAGCAGTTCTTC
TRBD2	many	TRBV7-2	TRBJ2-2	CASSLMLAGNTGELFF	TGTGCCAGCAGCTTAATGCTAGCGGGAAACACCGGGGAGCTGTTTTTT
NA	many	TRBV28	TRBJ1-5	CASSPVIDQPQHF	TGTGCCAGCAGCCCCGTAATTGATCAGCCCCAGCATTTT